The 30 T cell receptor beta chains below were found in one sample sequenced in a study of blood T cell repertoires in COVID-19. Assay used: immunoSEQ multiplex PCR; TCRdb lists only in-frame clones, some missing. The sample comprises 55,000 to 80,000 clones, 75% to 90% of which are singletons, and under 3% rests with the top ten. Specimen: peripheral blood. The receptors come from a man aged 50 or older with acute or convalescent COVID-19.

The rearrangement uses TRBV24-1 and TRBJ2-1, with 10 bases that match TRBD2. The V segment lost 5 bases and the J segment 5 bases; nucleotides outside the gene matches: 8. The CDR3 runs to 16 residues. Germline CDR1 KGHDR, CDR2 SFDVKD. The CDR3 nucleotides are TGTGCCACCAGTGCTATGACTAGCGGGCTAAACAATGAGCAGTTCTTC. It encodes CATSAMTSGLNNEQFF.

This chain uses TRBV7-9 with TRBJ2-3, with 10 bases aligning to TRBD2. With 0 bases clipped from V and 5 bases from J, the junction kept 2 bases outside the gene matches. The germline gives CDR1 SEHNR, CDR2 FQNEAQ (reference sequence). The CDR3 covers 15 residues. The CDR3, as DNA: TGTGCCAGCAGCTTAGCCCTAGCGGGGGTAGATACGCAGTATTTT. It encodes CASSLALAGVDTQYF.

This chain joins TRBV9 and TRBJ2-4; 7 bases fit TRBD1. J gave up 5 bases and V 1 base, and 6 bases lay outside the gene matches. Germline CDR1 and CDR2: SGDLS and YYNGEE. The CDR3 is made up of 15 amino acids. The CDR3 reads CASSVRGGFENIQYF. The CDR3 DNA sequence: TGTGCCAGCAGCGTAAGAGGGGGCTTTGAAAACATTCAGTACTTC.

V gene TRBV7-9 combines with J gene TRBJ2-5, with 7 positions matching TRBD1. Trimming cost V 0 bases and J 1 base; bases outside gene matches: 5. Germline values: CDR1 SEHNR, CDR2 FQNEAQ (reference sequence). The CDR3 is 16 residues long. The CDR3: CASSLAQGMGQETQYF. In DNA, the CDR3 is TGTGCCAGCAGCTTAGCACAGGGGATGGGCCAAGAGACCCAGTACTTC.

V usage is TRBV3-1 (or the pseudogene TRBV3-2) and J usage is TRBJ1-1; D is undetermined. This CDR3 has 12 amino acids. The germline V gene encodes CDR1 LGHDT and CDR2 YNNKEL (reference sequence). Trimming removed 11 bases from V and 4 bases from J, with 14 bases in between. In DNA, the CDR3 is TGTGCCTCCGGCGGAGGGTTCACTGAAGCTTTCTTT. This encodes CASGGGFTEAFF.

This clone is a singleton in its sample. CDR3 sequence (DNA): TGCGCCAGCAGCCAAGCCCCCCGCGGACTAGCGGGACCAGCGGAGTACTTC. Its translation: CASSQAPRGLAGPAEYF. This rearrangement joins TRBV4-1 to TRBJ2-5; 12 bases match TRBD2. Germline V gives CDR1 MGHRA, CDR2 YSYEKL. CDR3 length: 17 amino acids. The trim removed 1 base at V and 12 bases at J, leaving 15 bases unmatched.

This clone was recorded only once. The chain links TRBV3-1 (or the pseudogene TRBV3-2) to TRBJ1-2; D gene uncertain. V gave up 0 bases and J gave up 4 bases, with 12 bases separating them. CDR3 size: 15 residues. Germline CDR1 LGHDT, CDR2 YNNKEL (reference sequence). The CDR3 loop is CASSQERGSGYGYTF. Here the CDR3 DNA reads TGTGCCAGCAGCCAAGAACGCGGGTCGGGCTATGGCTACACCTTC.

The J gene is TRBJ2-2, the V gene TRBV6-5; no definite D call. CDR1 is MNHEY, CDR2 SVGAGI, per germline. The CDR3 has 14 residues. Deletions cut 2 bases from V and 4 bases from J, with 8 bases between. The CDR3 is CASSYLQVTGELFF. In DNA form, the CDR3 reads TGTGCCAGCAGTTACCTTCAGGTCACCGGGGAGCTGTTTTTT.

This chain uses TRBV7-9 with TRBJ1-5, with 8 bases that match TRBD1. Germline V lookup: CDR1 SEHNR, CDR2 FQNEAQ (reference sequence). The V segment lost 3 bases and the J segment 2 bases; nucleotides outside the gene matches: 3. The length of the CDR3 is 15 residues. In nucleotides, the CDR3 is TGTGCCAGCAGCTTTGGACAGGGAGGCAATCAGCCCCAGCATTTT. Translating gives CASSFGQGGNQPQHF.

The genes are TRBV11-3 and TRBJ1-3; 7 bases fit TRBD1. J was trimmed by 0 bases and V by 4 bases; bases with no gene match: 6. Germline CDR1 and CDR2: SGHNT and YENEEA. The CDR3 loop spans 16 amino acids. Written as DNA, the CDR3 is TGTGCCAGCAGCTCGGGGACAGCGCTCTCTGGAAACACCATATATTTT. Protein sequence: CASSSGTALSGNTIYF. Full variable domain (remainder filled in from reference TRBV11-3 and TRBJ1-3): EAGVVQSPRYKIIEKKQPVAFWCNPISGHNTLYWYLQNLGQGPELLIRYENEEAVDDSQLPKDRFSAERLKGVDSTLKIQPAELGDSAVYLCASSSGTALSGNTIYFGEGSWLTVV.

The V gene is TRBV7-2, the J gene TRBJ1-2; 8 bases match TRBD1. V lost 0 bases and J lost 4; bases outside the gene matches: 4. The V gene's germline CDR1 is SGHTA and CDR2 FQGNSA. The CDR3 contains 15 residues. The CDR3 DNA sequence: TGTGCCAGCAGCTTAGCTTGGACAGGGATCTATGGCTACACCTTC. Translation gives CASSLAWTGIYGYTF.

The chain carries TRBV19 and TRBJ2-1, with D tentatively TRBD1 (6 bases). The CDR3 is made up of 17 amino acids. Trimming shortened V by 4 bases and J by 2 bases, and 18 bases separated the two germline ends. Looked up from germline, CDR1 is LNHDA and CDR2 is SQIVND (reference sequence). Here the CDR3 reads CASSTRIQGRAYNEQFF. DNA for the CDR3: TGTGCCAGTAGTACAAGAATACAGGGAAGGGCCTACAATGAGCAGTTCTTC.

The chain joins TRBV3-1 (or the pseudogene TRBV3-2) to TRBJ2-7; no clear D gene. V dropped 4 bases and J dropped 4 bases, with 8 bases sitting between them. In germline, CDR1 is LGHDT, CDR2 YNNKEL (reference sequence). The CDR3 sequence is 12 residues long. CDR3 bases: TGTGCCAGCAGCCGAACAATTTACGAGCAGTACTTC. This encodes CASSRTIYEQYF.

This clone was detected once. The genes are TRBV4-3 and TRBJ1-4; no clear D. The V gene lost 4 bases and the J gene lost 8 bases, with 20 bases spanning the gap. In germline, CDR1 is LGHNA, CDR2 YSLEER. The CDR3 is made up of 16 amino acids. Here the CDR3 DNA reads TGCGCCAGCAGCCCGGTTATTTCTGGGAGTGGGGAAAAACTGTTTTTT. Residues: CASSPVISGSGEKLFF.

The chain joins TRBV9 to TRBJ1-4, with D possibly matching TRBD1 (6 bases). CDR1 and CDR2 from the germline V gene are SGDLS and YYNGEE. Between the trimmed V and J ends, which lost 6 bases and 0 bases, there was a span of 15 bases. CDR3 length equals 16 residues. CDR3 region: CASTGQADATNEKLFF. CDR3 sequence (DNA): TGTGCCAGCACGGGACAAGCTGATGCAACTAATGAAAAACTGTTTTTT.

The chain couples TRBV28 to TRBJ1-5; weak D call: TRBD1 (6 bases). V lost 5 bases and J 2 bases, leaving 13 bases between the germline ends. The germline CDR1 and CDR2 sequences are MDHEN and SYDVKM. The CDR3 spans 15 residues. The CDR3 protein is CASSPTGSGNQPQHF. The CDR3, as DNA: TGTGCCAGCAGTCCTACAGGGTCAGGCAATCAGCCCCAGCATTTT.

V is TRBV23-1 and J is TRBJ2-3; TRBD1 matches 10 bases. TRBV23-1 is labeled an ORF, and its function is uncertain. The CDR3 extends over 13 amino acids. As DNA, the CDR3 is TGCGGAGCCGGGACAGGGGCCCCAGATACGCAGTATTTT. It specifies CGAGTGAPDTQYF.

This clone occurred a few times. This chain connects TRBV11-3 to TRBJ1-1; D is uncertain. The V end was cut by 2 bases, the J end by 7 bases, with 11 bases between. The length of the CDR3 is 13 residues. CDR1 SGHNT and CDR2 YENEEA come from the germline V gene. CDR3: CASSLRRDLEAFF. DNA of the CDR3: TGTGCCAGCAGCTTACGACGGGATCTTGAAGCTTTCTTT.

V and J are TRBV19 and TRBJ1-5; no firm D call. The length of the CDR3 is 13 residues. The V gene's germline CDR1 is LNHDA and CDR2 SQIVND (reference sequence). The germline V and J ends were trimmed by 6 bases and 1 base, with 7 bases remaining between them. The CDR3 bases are TGTGCCAGTAGGAGGCGGAGCAATCAGCCCCAGCATTTT. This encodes CASRRRSNQPQHF. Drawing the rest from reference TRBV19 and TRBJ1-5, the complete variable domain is DGGITQSPKYLFRKEGQNVTLSCEQNLNHDAMYWYRQDPGQGLRLIYYSQIVNDFQKGDIAEGYSVSREKKESFPLTVTSAQKNPTAFYLCASRRRSNQPQHFGDGTRLSIL.

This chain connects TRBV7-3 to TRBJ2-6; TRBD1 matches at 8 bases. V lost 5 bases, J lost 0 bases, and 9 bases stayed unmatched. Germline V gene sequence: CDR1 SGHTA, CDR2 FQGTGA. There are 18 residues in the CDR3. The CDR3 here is CASSPTGTGVSGANVLTF. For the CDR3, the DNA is TGTGCCAGCAGCCCAACCGGGACAGGAGTCTCTGGGGCCAACGTCCTGACTTTC.

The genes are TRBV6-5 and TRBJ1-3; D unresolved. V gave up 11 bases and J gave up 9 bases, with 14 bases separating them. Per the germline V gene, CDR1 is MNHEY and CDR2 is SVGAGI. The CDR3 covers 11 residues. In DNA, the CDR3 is TGTGCCTCCATTTCCGCGAGCACCATATATTTT. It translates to CASISASTIYF.

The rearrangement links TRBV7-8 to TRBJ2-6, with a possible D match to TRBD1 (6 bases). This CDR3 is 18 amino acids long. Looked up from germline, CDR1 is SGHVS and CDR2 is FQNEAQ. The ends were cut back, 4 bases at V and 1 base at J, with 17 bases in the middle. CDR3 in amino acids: CASSSLQGSESGANVLTF. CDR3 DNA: TGTGCCAGCAGCTCCCTACAGGGTAGTGAGTCTGGGGCCAACGTCCTGACTTTC. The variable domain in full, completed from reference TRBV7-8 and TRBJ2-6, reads GAGVSQSPRYKVAKRGQDVALRCDPISGHVSLFWYQQALGQGPEFLTYFQNEAQLDKSGLPSDRFFAERPEGSVSTLKIQRTQQEDSAVYLCASSSLQGSESGANVLTFGAGSRLTVL.

CDR3 coding DNA: TGTGCCAGCAGTTACAGGGGGCGGGGGAACACTGAAGCTTTCTTT. It translates to CASSYRGRGNTEAFF. The chain combines TRBV6-5 with TRBJ1-1; 7 bases align to TRBD1. Germline lookup yields CDR1 MNHEY and CDR2 SVGAGI. There are 15 residues in the CDR3. Trimming at V came to 2 bases and at J to 1 base, leaving 4 bases not matched to a gene.

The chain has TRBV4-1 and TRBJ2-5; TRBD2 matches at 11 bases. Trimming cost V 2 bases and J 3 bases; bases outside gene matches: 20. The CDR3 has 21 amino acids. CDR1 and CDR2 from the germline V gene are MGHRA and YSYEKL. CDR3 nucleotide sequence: TGCGCCAGCAGCCAATTCACGTTAAAGGCTAGCGGGAGGAGAGGGGAAGAGACCCAGTACTTC. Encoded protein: CASSQFTLKASGRRGEETQYF.

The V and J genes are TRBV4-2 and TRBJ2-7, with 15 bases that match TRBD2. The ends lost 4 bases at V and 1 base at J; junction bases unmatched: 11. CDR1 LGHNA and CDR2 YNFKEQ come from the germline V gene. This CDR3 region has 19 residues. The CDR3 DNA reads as TGTGCCAGCAGCCCCCAAAGGGGACTAGCGGGGGGATCGTCCTACGAGCAGTACTTC. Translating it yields CASSPQRGLAGGSSYEQYF.

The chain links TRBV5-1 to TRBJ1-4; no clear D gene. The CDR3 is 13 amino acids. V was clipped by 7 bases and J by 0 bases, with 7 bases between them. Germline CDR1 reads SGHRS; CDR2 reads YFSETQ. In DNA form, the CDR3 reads TGCGCCAGCGCCGGAGCAACTAATGAAAAACTGTTTTTT. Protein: CASAGATNEKLFF.

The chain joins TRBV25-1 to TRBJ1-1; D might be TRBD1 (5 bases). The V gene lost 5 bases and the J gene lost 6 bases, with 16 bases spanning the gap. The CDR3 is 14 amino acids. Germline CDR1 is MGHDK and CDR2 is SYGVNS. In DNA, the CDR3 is TGTGCCAGCAGTTTCCCGGGGGGGAGCGCTGAAGCTTTCTTT. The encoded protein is CASSFPGGSAEAFF.

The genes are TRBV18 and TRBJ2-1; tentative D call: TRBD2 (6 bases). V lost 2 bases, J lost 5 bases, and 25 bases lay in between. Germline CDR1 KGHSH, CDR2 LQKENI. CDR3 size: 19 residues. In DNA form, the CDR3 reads TGTGCCAGCTCACCAGGCTTGTCCCGGAGGGCCAGTTCCGACAATGAGCAGTTCTTC. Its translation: CASSPGLSRRASSDNEQFF.

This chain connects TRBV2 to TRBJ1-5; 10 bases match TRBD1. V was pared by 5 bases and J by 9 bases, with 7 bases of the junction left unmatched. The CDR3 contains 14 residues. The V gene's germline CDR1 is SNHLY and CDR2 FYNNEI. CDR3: CASSRDRGRLPQHF. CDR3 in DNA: TGTGCCAGCAGTCGCGACAGGGGGCGTCTGCCCCAGCATTTT.

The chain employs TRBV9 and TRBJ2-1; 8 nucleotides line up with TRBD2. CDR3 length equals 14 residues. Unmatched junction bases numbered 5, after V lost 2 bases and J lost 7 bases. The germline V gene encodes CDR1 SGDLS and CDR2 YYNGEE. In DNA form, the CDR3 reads TGTGCCAGCAGCGTCACGGGAGGGGGAAATGAGCAGTTCTTC. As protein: CASSVTGGGNEQFF.